A single T cell receptor beta chain is shown here with its context. These data originate in a study of CD8 T cells in Susac syndrome. V shed 5 bases and J shed 1 base, with 15 bases lying between them. CDR3 length: 16 residues. CDR1 and CDR2 (germline): MNHEY, SVGEGT. An input of 0.5 to 1 ug of RNA was subjected to reverse transcription using random hexamers. One entry per CDR3 protein, called by TCRdb with MiXCR from the immunoSEQ multiplex PCR reads. The table lists roughly 120,000 distinct CDR3 sequences, more than 85% of them singletons. The clonotype was recovered from a human donor with multiple sclerosis. Sample: CD4+ T cells from PBMCs. The rearrangement links TRBV6-2 or TRBV6-3 to TRBJ1-5; D is possibly TRBD1 (5 bases). The chain's CDR3 is CASSVPGDASNQPQHF. Here the CDR3 DNA reads TGTGCCAGCAGTGTCCCGGGGGATGCGAGCAATCAGCCCCAGCATTTT.